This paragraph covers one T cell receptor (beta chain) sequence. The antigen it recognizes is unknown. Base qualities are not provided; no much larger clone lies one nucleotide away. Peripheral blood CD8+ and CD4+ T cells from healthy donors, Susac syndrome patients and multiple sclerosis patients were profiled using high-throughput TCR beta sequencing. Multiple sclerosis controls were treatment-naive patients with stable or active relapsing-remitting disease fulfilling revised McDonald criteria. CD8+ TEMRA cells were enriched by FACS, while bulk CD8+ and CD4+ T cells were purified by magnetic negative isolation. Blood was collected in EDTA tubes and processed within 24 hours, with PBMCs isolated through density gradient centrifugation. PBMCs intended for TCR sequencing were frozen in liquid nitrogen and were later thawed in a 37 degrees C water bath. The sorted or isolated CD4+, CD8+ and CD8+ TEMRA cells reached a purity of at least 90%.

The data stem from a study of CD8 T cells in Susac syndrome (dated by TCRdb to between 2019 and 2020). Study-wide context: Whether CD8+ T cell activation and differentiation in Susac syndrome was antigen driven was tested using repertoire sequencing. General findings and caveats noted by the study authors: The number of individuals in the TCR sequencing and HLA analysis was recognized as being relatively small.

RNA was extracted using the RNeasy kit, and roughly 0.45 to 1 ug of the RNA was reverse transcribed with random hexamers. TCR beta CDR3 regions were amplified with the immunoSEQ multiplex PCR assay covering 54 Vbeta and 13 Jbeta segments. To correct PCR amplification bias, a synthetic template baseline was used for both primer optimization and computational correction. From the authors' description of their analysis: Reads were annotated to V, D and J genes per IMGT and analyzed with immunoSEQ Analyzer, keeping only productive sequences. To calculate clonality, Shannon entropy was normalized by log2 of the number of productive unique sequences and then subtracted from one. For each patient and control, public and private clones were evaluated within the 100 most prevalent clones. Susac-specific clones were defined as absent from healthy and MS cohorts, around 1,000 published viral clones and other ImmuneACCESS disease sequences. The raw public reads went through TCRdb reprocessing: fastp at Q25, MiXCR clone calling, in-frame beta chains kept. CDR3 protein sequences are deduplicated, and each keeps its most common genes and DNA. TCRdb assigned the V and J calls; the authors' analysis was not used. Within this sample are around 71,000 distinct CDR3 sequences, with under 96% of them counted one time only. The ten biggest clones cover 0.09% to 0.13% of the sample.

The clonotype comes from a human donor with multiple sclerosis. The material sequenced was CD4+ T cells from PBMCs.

The DNA is as follows: TGTGCCAGCAGTTTAAAGTTTCCCTGGCAGGGGGACACTGAAGCTTTCTTT. Its coded protein is CASSLKFPWQGDTEAFF. The chain links TRBV27 with TRBJ1-1; a stretch of 7 junction bases matches TRBD1. The CDR3 sequence holds 17 residues, the cysteine and phenylalanine included. Only the CDR3 part of the read is kept: 51 bases, read in frame from the first base. Taken from the germline V gene (reference sequence), the CDR1 and CDR2 loops are MNHEY and SMNVEV. Trimming accounts for 2 bases at V and 3 bases at J, while the number of junction bases matched to no gene is 12.